The 26 T cell receptor beta chains listed next were all sequenced from one sample in a study of T cells after yellow fever vaccination. TCRdb fed the 5' RACE reads into MiXCR, producing one record per CDR3 protein. The table includes 400,000 or so distinct CDR3 sequences, 6.2% detected once. This specimen was PBMCs, taken 5 days after the yellow fever booster vaccination. The source of these receptors is a man younger than 40 who received the YFV17D yellow fever vaccine.

The rearrangement joins TRBV6-1 to TRBJ2-1; 8 nucleotides line up with TRBD2. The CDR3 is 16 residues long. The trim removed 2 bases at V and 4 bases at J, leaving 7 bases unmatched. Germline-derived CDR1 and CDR2 are MNHNS and SASEGT. The CDR3 loop is CASSEFWASGYNEQFF. The DNA of the CDR3 is TGTGCCAGCAGTGAATTCTGGGCTAGCGGGTACAATGAGCAGTTCTTC.

Only a few counts were recorded for this clonotype. The chain combines TRBV6-2 or TRBV6-3 with TRBJ2-4; D remains unclear. Trimming took off 5 bases at V and 4 bases at J, with 15 bases between the two ends. The CDR3 is made up of 15 amino acids. Germline V lookup: CDR1 MNHEY, CDR2 SVGEGT. CDR3 protein: CASSPLGEGKNIQYF. As DNA, the CDR3 is TGTGCCAGCAGTCCCCTAGGAGAAGGTAAAAACATTCAGTACTTC.

This clonotype has a handful of counts. The chain joins TRBV27 to TRBJ2-7; D ambiguous. CDR3 length: 13 amino acids. CDR1 and CDR2 (germline): MNHEY, SMNVEV (reference sequence). V lost 3 bases and J 2 bases, leaving 8 bases between the germline ends. The CDR3 bases are TGTGCCAGCAGTTTCGCCAGGACCTACGAGCAGTACTTC. This translates into CASSFARTYEQYF.

This clonotype was detected ten times or more. The chain combines TRBV12-3 or TRBV12-4 with TRBJ2-1; TRBD2 is a possible D gene (5 bases). The CDR3 is 15 amino acids. V was cut by 3 bases and J by 0 bases, with 9 bases left in between. The CDR3 loop is CASSFERSSYNEQFF. The CDR3 region has the DNA TGTGCCAGCAGTTTTGAGCGGAGCTCCTACAATGAGCAGTTCTTC.

In the case of this clonotype: This could be a read error, since a much larger clone is one nucleotide away. The chain uses TRBV6-5 and TRBJ1-1; D is ambiguous. Trimming took off 2 bases at V and 4 bases at J, with 2 bases between the two ends. The CDR3 spans 11 residues. The germline V gene has CDR1 MNHEY and CDR2 SVGAGI. The CDR3 DNA follows: TGTGCCAGCAGTTACGCCACTGAAGCTTTCTTT. Translated, it gives CASSYATEAFF.

This clonotype was picked up many times. V and J are TRBV6-2 or TRBV6-3 and TRBJ2-2; a possible D gene is TRBD2 (6 bases). The V and J ends lost 5 bases and 6 bases respectively, with 19 bases between them. Germline assignment: CDR1 MNHEY and CDR2 SVGEGT. The CDR3 contains 16 residues. The CDR3 nucleotides read TGTGCCAGCAGTCGCGGGGACTTGACTAGGCCCGGGGAGCTGTTTTTT. It specifies CASSRGDLTRPGELFF.

This clonotype was counted many times. The J gene is TRBJ2-7, the V gene TRBV10-3; 12 bases are shared with TRBD1. CDR1 ENHRY and CDR2 SYGVKD come from the germline V gene. The ends lost 5 bases at V and 2 bases at J; junction bases unmatched: 13. The CDR3 covers 18 residues. The CDR3 bases are TGTGCCATCAGTAGGGGCCCTCGGGGGACAGGGGGCCCCTACGAGCAGTACTTC. It is translated as CAISRGPRGTGGPYEQYF.

This clonotype was seen many times. This chain connects TRBV4-3 to TRBJ2-7; possible D gene TRBD1, 5 bases. The CDR3 is made up of 15 amino acids. Germline loops: CDR1 LGHNA, CDR2 YSLEER. V lost 5 bases to trimming and J lost 1 base, with 15 bases between them. CDR3 sequence: CASSLYSQDSYEQYF. The DNA of the CDR3 is TGCGCCAGCAGCTTATACTCACAGGATTCCTACGAGCAGTACTTC.

This clonotype was found a few times. The V call is TRBV30, the J call TRBJ1-1, with D uncertain. Looked up from germline, CDR1 is GTSNPN and CDR2 is SVGIG (reference sequence). V was cut by 5 bases and J by 4 bases, with 20 bases left in between. This CDR3 is built from 15 residues. The CDR3 region has the DNA TGTGCCTGGCGAAACCTGGATACTACGGGCACTGAAGCTTTCTTT. This gives the protein CAWRNLDTTGTEAFF.

This clonotype has a count of ten or more. The chain combines TRBV4-3 with TRBJ1-6, with D hard to call. V dropped 0 bases and J dropped 6 bases, with 9 bases sitting between them. The CDR3 runs 15 residues. Germline V lookup: CDR1 LGHNA, CDR2 YSLEER. The CDR3 here is CASSQDTNRNSPLHF. Written as DNA, the CDR3 is TGCGCCAGCAGCCAAGATACTAACCGTAATTCACCCCTCCACTTT.

This clonotype showed up just a few times. The J gene is TRBJ1-2, the V gene TRBV20-1; TRBD1 might be the D (5 bases). Germline V gene lookup returns CDR1 DFQATT and CDR2 SNEGSKA (reference sequence). V lost 1 base and J lost 5, with 14 bases in between. The CDR3 totals 14 residues. The CDR3 loop reads CSARVDSTPYGYTF. DNA for the CDR3: TGCAGTGCTAGAGTCGACAGTACACCTTATGGCTACACCTTC.

This clonotype was counted ten times or more. This rearrangement joins TRBV5-1 to TRBJ1-2, with D possibly being TRBD1 (5 bases). The CDR3 totals 16 residues. Germline-derived CDR1 and CDR2 are SGHRS and YFSETQ. The V end lost 9 bases, the J end lost 10 bases, and 31 bases lay between the germline ends. The CDR3 sequence: CANQQTDRSIYGAYTF. DNA for the CDR3: TGCGCCAACCAACAAACAGACAGAAGTATCTATGGAGCCTACACCTTC.

This clonotype was counted between two and nine times. This chain links TRBV25-1 with TRBJ2-7, with 9 positions matching TRBD1. The V and J ends lost 3 bases and 4 bases, in that order; junction bases with no gene match: 10. CDR3 length equals 16 residues. Germline loops: CDR1 MGHDK, CDR2 SYGVNS. The CDR3 DNA follows: TGTGCCAGCAGTGACTCTTCAGGGACAGGGTGGTACGAGCAGTACTTC. Translated, it gives CASSDSSGTGWYEQYF.

This clonotype was seen a few times. This rearrangement joins TRBV27 to TRBJ2-5; D may be TRBD1 or TRBD2 (5 bases each). The CDR3 runs 15 residues. The V end was cut by 5 bases, the J end by 2 bases, with 15 bases between. From germline, CDR1 is MNHEY and CDR2 SMNVEV (reference sequence). Here the CDR3 reads CASSTNRDGQETQYF. CDR3 DNA sequence: TGTGCCAGCAGTACTAATCGGGACGGGCAAGAGACCCAGTACTTC.

There are many counts of this clonotype. V gene TRBV5-1 combines with J gene TRBJ2-3, with TRBD1 matching 7 bases. The CDR3 extends over 19 amino acids. V trimming: 1 base; J trimming: 3 bases; junction bases outside the gene matches: 17. Germline V lookup: CDR1 SGHRS, CDR2 YFSETQ. CDR3 nucleotides: TGCGCCAGCAGCTTGTCTTACGGATCACACAGGGGACCGACAGATACGCAGTATTTT. Protein sequence: CASSLSYGSHRGPTDTQYF.

The chain recombines TRBV10-3 with TRBJ2-3; 10 bases line up with TRBD2. V lost 0 bases, J lost 0 bases, and 6 bases stayed unmatched. Germline lookup yields CDR1 ENHRY and CDR2 SYGVKD. The CDR3 length is 18 residues. CDR3 sequence reads: CAISESATSGLSTDTQYF. The CDR3 region has the DNA TGTGCCATCAGTGAGTCGGCGACTAGCGGGCTAAGCACAGATACGCAGTATTTT.

This clonotype was counted at least ten times. The chain is built from TRBV4-3 and TRBJ2-1, with TRBD2 identical over 7 bases. The CDR3 loop spans 14 amino acids. The V gene's germline CDR1 is LGHNA and CDR2 YSLEER. V dropped 1 base and J dropped 8; count of bases not matched to a gene: 5. CDR3 in amino acids: CASSQAGTTDEQFF. CDR3 DNA: TGCGCCAGCAGCCAAGCCGGGACTACCGATGAGCAGTTCTTC.

This clonotype was recorded many times. The CDR3 protein is CASSQSTRLGRRTQYF. In DNA form, the CDR3 reads TGTGCCAGCAGCCAAAGTACGCGGCTGGGAAGGAGGACCCAGTACTTC. This rearrangement joins TRBV14 to TRBJ2-5; no reliable D call. The CDR3 is 16 residues long. V lost 2 bases and J 7 bases, leaving 20 bases between the germline ends. Germline values: CDR1 SGHDN, CDR2 FVKESK.

This clonotype was counted at least ten times. The chain has TRBV4-3 and TRBJ1-5; D might be TRBD1 (5 bases). Trimming shortened V by 0 bases and J by 9 bases, and 15 bases separated the two germline ends. The CDR3 contains 15 residues. Per germline, CDR1 LGHNA and CDR2 YSLEER. CDR3 residues: CASSQERQGGGPQHF. DNA for the CDR3: TGCGCCAGCAGCCAAGAGAGGCAGGGTGGCGGGCCCCAGCATTTT.

This clonotype was counted only a few times. This CDR3 is missing its conserved last phenylalanine or tryptophan, likely due to a read error. No DNA is shown, since the ends of the CDR3 on it are uncertain; the CDR3 is the one TCRdb lists. The chain recombines TRBV6-1 with TRBJ2-7; TRBD2 is the table's D call, not checked against the DNA. Including both end residues, the CDR3 is 12 amino acids long. Germline lookup yields CDR1 MNHNS and CDR2 SASEGT. This CDR3 is CASSEASSGGAY.

This clonotype occurred a few times. The gene calls are TRBV29-1 and TRBJ2-2; 7 bases fit TRBD1. With V trimmed by 7 bases and J by 2 bases, 4 bases remained unmatched. CDR3 size: 13 residues. Germline V CDR1 and CDR2: SQVTM, ANQGSEA. The DNA for the CDR3 is TGCAGCGGCCGGGACAGAAACACCGGGGAGCTGTTTTTT. It codes for CSGRDRNTGELFF.

The CDR3 nucleotides are TGTGCCAGCCAAGCACAGAACAATCAGCCCCAGCATTTT. Protein sequence: CASQAQNNQPQHF. V usage is TRBV6-1 and J usage is TRBJ1-5, with D unclear. This CDR3 comprises 13 residues. Germline loops: CDR1 MNHNS, CDR2 SASEGT. V shed 8 bases and J shed 3 bases, with 11 bases lying between them.

This clonotype was detected a few times. The rearrangement links TRBV20-1 to TRBJ2-5; the D is unclear. CDR1 and CDR2 (germline): DFQATT, SNEGSKA (reference sequence). The germline V and J ends were trimmed by 5 bases and 5 bases, with 21 bases remaining between them. The CDR3 has 15 residues. CDR3 nucleotide sequence: TGCAGTGCTCCCCTCCGGGCCCTGGGTCGGGAGACCCAGTACTTC. It is translated as CSAPLRALGRETQYF.

This clonotype was seen many times. The V gene is TRBV20-1, the J gene TRBJ2-7, with a tentative D call TRBD1 (6 bases). Per germline, CDR1 DFQATT and CDR2 SNEGSKA (reference sequence). V was pared by 3 bases and J by 7 bases, with 19 bases between. The CDR3 contains 14 residues. The CDR3 reads CSASLLAQGREQYF. Here the CDR3 DNA reads TGCAGTGCTAGCTTGCTTGCCCAGGGGCGGGAGCAGTACTTC.

This clonotype has only a few counts. The genes are TRBV6-1 and TRBJ1-6; D gene ambiguous. The germline gives CDR1 MNHNS, CDR2 SASEGT. The CDR3 runs 14 residues. V was clipped by 2 bases and J by 11 bases, with 13 bases between them. The CDR3 DNA sequence: TGTGCCAGCAGTGAATTGCTGGGCGAGCCACCCCTCCACTTT. This translates into CASSELLGEPPLHF.

J is TRBJ2-5 and V is TRBV20-1; the D gene is possibly TRBD1 (7 bases). CDR1 and CDR2 from the germline V gene are DFQATT and SNEGSKA (reference sequence). Trimming removed 7 bases from V and 1 base from J, with 16 bases in between. CDR3 length: 14 residues. This chain's CDR3 is CSGGGGSGQETQYF. As DNA, the CDR3 is TGCAGTGGCGGAGGGGGCTCGGGCCAAGAGACCCAGTACTTC.